The 10 T cell receptor beta chains below all came from one sample that was sequenced in a study of Graves' ophthalmopathy and Graves' hyperthyroidism. RNA transcripts provided the template for amplifying TCR beta CDR3 regions. The authors performed first-round RT-PCR with HTBI primers and then a second-round multiplex PCR. Via MiXCR, TCRdb re-called the multiplex PCR reads, giving one row per CDR3 protein. Counted here are 11,000 to 15,000 distinct CDR3 sequences, approximately 53% occurring once; the ten biggest clones make up around 42%. Sample: peripheral blood. These receptors came from a woman between 25 and 40 years old with Graves' ophthalmopathy.

By sample fraction, this clonotype is medium-sized. The chain is built from TRBV7-8 and TRBJ1-5, with D possibly matching TRBD1 (5 bases). Looked up from germline, CDR1 is SGHVS and CDR2 is FQNEAQ. The CDR3 sequence is 13 residues long. Between the trimmed V and J ends, which lost 3 bases and 7 bases, there was a span of 10 bases. This chain's CDR3 is CASSFIRGQPQHF. In DNA form, the CDR3 reads TGTGCCAGCAGCTTTATAAGGGGCCAGCCCCAGCATTTT.

The V gene is TRBV11-3, the J gene TRBJ1-1, with D unresolved. The germline gives CDR1 SGHNT, CDR2 YENEEA. The CDR3 totals 14 residues. Trimming removed 3 bases from V and 1 base from J, with 9 bases in between. CDR3 in DNA: TGTGCCAGCAGCTTCAGCAACACGAACACTGAAGCTTTCTTT. As protein: CASSFSNTNTEAFF. Supplemented by reference TRBV11-3 and TRBJ1-1, the full variable domain reads EAGVVQSPRYKIIEKKQPVAFWCNPISGHNTLYWYLQNLGQGPELLIRYENEEAVDDSQLPKDRFSAERLKGVDSTLKIQPAELGDSAVYLCASSFSNTNTEAFFGQGTRLTVV.

The V gene is TRBV7-8, the J gene TRBJ2-2; the D gene is possibly TRBD2 (6 bases). CDR1 and CDR2 (germline): SGHVS, FQNEAQ. V lost 2 bases and J lost 2, with 15 bases in between. This CDR3 comprises 17 residues. The CDR3 here is CASSLNSLAYNTGELFF. The CDR3 coding sequence is TGTGCCAGCAGCTTAAACTCGCTAGCGTATAACACCGGGGAGCTGTTTTTT.

In its sample, this clonotype is large. The chain is built from TRBV10-2 and TRBJ2-7; D unclear. Germline CDR1 reads WSHSY; CDR2 reads SAAADI. V was clipped by 6 bases and J by 2 bases, with 14 bases between them. The CDR3 contains 14 residues. The CDR3 region is CASSHIESPYEQYV. The CDR3 nucleotides read TGCGCCAGCAGCCACATAGAAAGCCCCTACGAGCAGTACGTC.

This clonotype was seen a few times. The chain employs TRBV10-3 and TRBJ2-7; 7 nucleotides align to TRBD1. The germline CDR1 and CDR2 sequences are ENHRY and SYGVKD. The CDR3 consists of 16 residues. With V trimmed by 3 bases and J by 5 bases, 13 bases remained unmatched. This CDR3 reads CAISDREQGPGHEQYV. CDR3 sequence (DNA): TGTGCCATCAGTGATAGAGAACAGGGGCCGGGGCACGAGCAGTACGTC.

Remarks on this clonotype: Germline and junction disagree at one end, which may indicate a read error. The chain uses TRBV11-2 and TRBJ2-1; TRBD2 agrees at 9 bases. CDR3 length equals 17 residues. Germline V gives CDR1 SGHAT, CDR2 FQNNGV. As DNA, the CDR3 is TGTGCCGGCAGCTTAACGCCCCTAGCGGGATCCTACAATGAACAGTTCTTC. Its translation is CAGSLTPLAGSYNEQFF.

This clonotype was counted ten times or more. This chain links TRBV2 with TRBJ2-6; tentatively, D is TRBD1 or TRBD2 (5 bases each). This CDR3 has 15 residues. The germline CDR1 and CDR2 sequences are SNHLY and FYNNEI. V was shortened by 8 bases and J by 0 bases, with 11 bases between the two germline ends. The CDR3 nucleotides read TGTGCCAGCGGGGCGGGTAGCTCTGGGGCCAACGTCCTGACTTTC. It translates to CASGAGSSGANVLTF. The whole variable domain, remainder taken from reference TRBV2 and TRBJ2-6, is EPEVTQTPSHQVTQMGQEVILRCVPISNHLYFYWYRQILGQKVEFLVSFYNNEISEKSEIFDDQFSVERPDGSNFTLKIRSTKLEDSAMYFCASGAGSSGANVLTFGAGSRLTVL.

V and J are TRBV15 and TRBJ1-3; no definite D call. V was clipped by 8 bases and J by 0 bases, with 20 bases between them. This CDR3 comprises 17 residues. Germline loops: CDR1 LNHNV, CDR2 YYDKDF (reference sequence). DNA of the CDR3: TGTGCCACCTCGGAATCCGAGGAGCGGTACTCTGGAAACACCATATATTTT. Protein: CATSESEERYSGNTIYF.

This clonotype was picked up one time. The junction does not match germline at one end; this may be a read error. The chain carries TRBV15 and TRBJ2-1; no firm D call. The CDR3 has 15 amino acids. Per germline, CDR1 LNHNV and CDR2 YYDKDF (reference sequence). The CDR3: CATSREEDGYNEQLF. As DNA, the CDR3 is TGTGCCACCAGCAGAGAAGAGGACGGCTACAATGAGCAGCTCTTC.

The chain is built from TRBV28 and TRBJ2-1; TRBD1 matches 7 bases. The CDR3 runs 14 residues. Trimming took 5 bases from V and 7 from J; bases not matched to a gene: 8. Looked up from germline, CDR1 is MDHEN and CDR2 is SYDVKM. CDR3 protein: CASSRDRALNEQFF. The CDR3 coding sequence is TGTGCCAGCAGTCGCGACAGGGCACTAAATGAGCAGTTCTTC.